This TCR beta chain derives from a study of blood T cell repertoires in COVID-19. Study-wide background: The cDNA or gDNA used as material had been derived from T cells, B-cell-depleted T cells, or PBMCs.

The method was immunoSEQ multiplex PCR; TCRdb's version includes in-frame clones alone and lacks a portion of them. The sample holds approximately 300,000 clones, over 80% seen once. The sequence derives from a woman aged 50 to 60 with active or convalescent COVID-19. Specimen: peripheral blood.

The CDR3 sequence: CASSDLGQANEKLFF. CDR3 DNA: TGTGCCAGCAGTGATTTAGGACAGGCTAATGAAAAACTGTTTTTT. The chain combines TRBV2 with TRBJ1-4; 7 positions agree with TRBD1. Germline assignment: CDR1 SNHLY and CDR2 FYNNEI. After removal of 3 bases from V and 3 bases from J, the junction contained 4 bases not matched to a gene. CDR3 length: 15 residues.